The clone carrying this T cell receptor (beta chain) has a count of ten or more. Trimming took 0 bases from V and 2 from J; bases not matched to a gene: 0. Germline V gene data show CDR1 as SGHTA and CDR2 as FQGTGA. The CDR3 is 15 residues long. TCRdb processed the RT-PCR reads anew with MiXCR; each CDR3 protein has one entry. The sample carries about 680,000 distinct CDR3 sequences, more than 13% recorded once. The sequence was obtained from a female donor in good health, serving as a healthy control. Sequenced sample: memory CD4+ T cells from blood. J is TRBJ2-1 and V is TRBV7-3, with TRBD2 matching over 8 bases. The CDR3 loop is CASSLTSGTYNEQFF. In DNA, the CDR3 is TGTGCCAGCAGCTTAACTAGCGGGACCTACAATGAGCAGTTCTTC.